The entry that follows covers one TCR beta chain sequence. Antigen: not known. This table comes from immunoSEQ multiplex PCR, and its TCRdb copy is limited to in-frame clones, with some not included. Here the sample spans around 2.3 million clones, roughly 95% being singletons. The record originates from a study of shared clonotypes between healthy human individuals. Study results and limitations: Naive CD4 clonotype sharing across a few donors was 4% to 5.5%.

The sequencing input was naive CD4+ T cells sorted from blood. Subset defined: CD45RA+ positively selected. This TCR was recovered from a man in his late teens or twenties in good health.

This CDR3 is CASDPSNSYEQYF. In DNA form, the CDR3 reads TGTGCCAGCGACCCAAGCAACTCCTACGAGCAGTACTTC. V and J are TRBV7-6 and TRBJ2-7; D unclear. Between the trimmed V and J ends, which lost 8 bases and 0 bases, there was a span of 11 bases. Germline V gives CDR1 SGHVS, CDR2 FNYEAQ. CDR3 length equals 13 residues.